This T cell receptor beta chain was identified during a study of blood T cell repertoires in COVID-19. Study overall: Samples taken during acute and convalescent COVID-19 were collected in the United States, Italy and Spain. Sources were T cells, B-cell-depleted T cells, or PBMCs; the material itself was cDNA or gDNA.

Methods used by the authors: Amplified reference gene primers provided the basis for estimating nucleated cell counts. Clones were sequenced by immunoSEQ multiplex PCR, and TCRdb holds only the in-frame ones, with some missing. Clonal size and the V and J genes are those of that table, whereas D and trimming came from the DNA. The sample holds 150,000 to 200,000 clones; 70% to 90% are singletons and the top ten take 8% to 10%. The V end lost 0 bases, the J end lost 2 bases, and 12 bases lay between the germline ends. Germline CDR1 is LNHNV and CDR2 is YYDKDF (reference sequence). The CDR3 consists of 16 residues.

The rearrangement links TRBV15 to TRBJ2-3; D is undetermined. This TCR came from a man aged 55 to 70 with acute or convalescent COVID-19. The sequenced sample was peripheral blood. In DNA form, the CDR3 reads TGTGCCACCAGCAGAGATCGGAGCGCCACCACAGATACGCAGTATTTT. Its translation is CATSRDRSATTDTQYF.